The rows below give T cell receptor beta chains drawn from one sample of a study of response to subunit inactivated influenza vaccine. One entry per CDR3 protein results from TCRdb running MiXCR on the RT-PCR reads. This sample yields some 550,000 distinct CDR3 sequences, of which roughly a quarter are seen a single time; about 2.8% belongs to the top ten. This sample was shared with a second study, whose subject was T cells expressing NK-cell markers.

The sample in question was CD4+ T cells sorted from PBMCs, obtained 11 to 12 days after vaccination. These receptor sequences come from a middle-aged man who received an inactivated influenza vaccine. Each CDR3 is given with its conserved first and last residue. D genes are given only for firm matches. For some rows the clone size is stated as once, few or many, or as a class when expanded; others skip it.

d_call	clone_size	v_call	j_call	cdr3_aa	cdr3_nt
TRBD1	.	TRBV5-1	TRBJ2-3	CASSTKQGDTQYF	TGCGCCAGCAGCACAAAACAGGGGGATACGCAGTATTTT
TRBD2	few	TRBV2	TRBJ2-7	CASSGLAGGSGEQYF	TGTGCCAGCAGCGGACTAGCGGGGGGATCGGGGGAGCAGTACTTC
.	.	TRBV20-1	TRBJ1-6	CSAPRGASYNSPLHF	TGCAGTGCCCCCAGGGGCGCCTCCTATAATTCACCCCTCCACTTT
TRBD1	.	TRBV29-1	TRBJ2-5	CSTFRDSKETQYF	TGCAGCACTTTCCGGGACAGCAAAGAGACCCAGTACTTC
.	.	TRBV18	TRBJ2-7	CASSPNTGAYEQYF	TGTGCCAGCTCACCTAATACAGGAGCCTACGAGCAGTACTTC
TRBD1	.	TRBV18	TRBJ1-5	CASSRGQGRLGQPQHF	TGTGCCAGCTCACGGGGACAGGGAAGGTTAGGTCAGCCCCAGCATTTT
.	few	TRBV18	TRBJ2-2	CASSRSSTGELFF	TGTGCCAGCTCACGCTCGAGCACCGGGGAGCTGTTTTTT
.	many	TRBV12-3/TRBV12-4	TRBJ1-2	CASSLGTWYGYTF	TGTGCCAGCAGTTTAGGGACGTGGTATGGCTACACCTTC
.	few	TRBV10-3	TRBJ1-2	CAIPRGGWAYGYTF	TGTGCCATCCCTCGGGGAGGCTGGGCCTATGGCTACACCTTC
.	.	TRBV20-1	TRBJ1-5	CSARDEGLGNQPQHF	TGCAGTGCTAGAGATGAGGGGTTGGGCAATCAGCCCCAGCATTTT
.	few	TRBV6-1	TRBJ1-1	CASTREGRSTEAFF	TGTGCCAGCACCCGAGAAGGCCGGAGTACTGAAGCTTTCTTT
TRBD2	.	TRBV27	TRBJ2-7	CASSRLAGGRYEQYF	TGTGCCAGCAGTAGACTAGCGGGAGGGAGGTACGAGCAGTACTTC
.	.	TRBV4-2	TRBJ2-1	CASSRSPGNEQFF	TGTGCCAGCAGCCGGTCCCCGGGCAATGAGCAGTTCTTC
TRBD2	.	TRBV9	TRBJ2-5	CASSVTSGTQETQYF	TGTGCCAGCAGCGTGACTAGCGGGACCCAAGAGACCCAGTACTTC
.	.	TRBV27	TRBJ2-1	CASSPLGTDSYNEQFF	TGTGCCAGCAGTCCCCTCGGGACTGATTCCTACAATGAGCAGTTCTTC
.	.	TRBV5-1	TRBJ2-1	CASSLAGGLSYNEQFF	TGCGCCAGCAGCTTGGCTGGCGGCCTGTCCTACAATGAGCAGTTCTTC
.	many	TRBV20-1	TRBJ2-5	CVTGGRETQYF	TGCGTGACCGGGGGCAGAGAGACCCAGTACTTC
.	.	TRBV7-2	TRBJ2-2	CASSPGIFGELFF	TGTGCCAGCAGCCCGGGAATTTTCGGGGAGCTGTTTTTT
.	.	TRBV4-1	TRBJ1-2	CASSQMAAGNYGYTF	TGCGCCAGCAGCCAAATGGCCGCGGGCAACTATGGCTACACCTTC
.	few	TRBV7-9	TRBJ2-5	CASSRINDLETQYF	TGTGCCAGCAGCCGAATTAACGATTTGGAGACCCAGTACTTC
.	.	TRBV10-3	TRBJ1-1	CAISVDRMNTEAFF	TGTGCCATCAGTGTAGACAGAATGAACACTGAAGCTTTCTTT
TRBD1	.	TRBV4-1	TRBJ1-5	CASSPHRGQSNQPQHF	TGCGCCAGCAGCCCTCACAGGGGGCAGAGCAATCAGCCCCAGCATTTT
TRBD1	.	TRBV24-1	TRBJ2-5	CATSDSGQGVKTQYF	TGTGCCACCAGTGATTCGGGACAGGGGGTAAAGACCCAGTACTTC
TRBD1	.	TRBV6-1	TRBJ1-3	CASTIGTGINTIYF	TGTGCCAGCACTATCGGGACAGGGATAAACACCATATATTTT
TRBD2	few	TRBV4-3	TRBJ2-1	CASSQTLAGLNEQFF	TGCGCCAGCAGCCAGACGCTAGCGGGATTAAATGAGCAGTTCTTC
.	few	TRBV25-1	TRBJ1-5	CASRGRLNQPQHF	TGTGCCAGCAGGGGACGCCTCAATCAGCCCCAGCATTTT
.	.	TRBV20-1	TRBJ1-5	CSAGGGIRQPQHF	TGCAGTGCTGGGGGGGGGATTAGGCAGCCCCAGCATTTT
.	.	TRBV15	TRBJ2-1	CATSRRQGGFRDEQFF	TGTGCCACCAGCAGGAGGCAGGGGGGCTTTCGGGATGAGCAGTTCTTC
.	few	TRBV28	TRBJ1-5	CASSFPGGTQPQHF	TGTGCCAGCAGTTTTCCTGGGGGAACCCAGCCCCAGCATTTT
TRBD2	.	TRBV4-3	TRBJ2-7	CASSQDGLAGDYEQYF	TGCGCCAGCAGCCAAGATGGGCTAGCGGGAGACTACGAGCAGTACTTC
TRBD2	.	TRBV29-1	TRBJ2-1	CSVEGASGVLSSYNEQFF	TGCAGCGTTGAAGGAGCTAGCGGGGTCTTAAGCTCCTACAATGAGCAGTTCTTC
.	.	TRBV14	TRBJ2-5	CASSQDFIVGETQYF	TGTGCCAGCAGCCAAGATTTTATAGTTGGCGAGACCCAGTACTTC
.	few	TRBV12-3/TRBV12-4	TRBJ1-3	CASIIGTGGNTIYF	TGTGCCAGCATAATCGGGACGGGGGGAAACACCATATATTTT